The rows below give T cell receptor beta chains drawn from one sample of a study of siplizumab effects on memory and regulatory T cells. Sequencing used immunoSEQ multiplex PCR; TCRdb keeps in-frame clones, though not all of them. The data contain 100,000 or so clones, around 94% of them singletons. Sequenced: Tregs sorted from blood. These receptors came from a human donor in good health. The CDR3 runs from the conserved cysteine through the conserved F or W. The order of the fields is V gene, J gene, CDR3 protein.

TRBV19	TRBJ1-2	CASNTWRQLTGYTF
TRBV28	TRBJ2-3	CASSLMGYGTDTQYF
TRBV6-5	TRBJ1-2	CASIRTAGRNYGYTF
TRBV11-2	TRBJ2-1	CASSSGLASSYNEQFF
TRBV4-1	TRBJ2-2	CASSPAESTGGELFF
TRBV27	TRBJ2-2	CASSWASGSGELFF
TRBV19	TRBJ2-7	CASSRTGDTYEQYF
TRBV11-2	TRBJ2-3	CASSQMRTATFSTDTQYF
TRBV6-4	TRBJ2-6	CASSDSVIGANVLTF
TRBV11-2	TRBJ2-6	CASSFGFVLTF
TRBV9	TRBJ2-1	CASSVVPRDEQFF
TRBV2	TRBJ2-1	CASRDKRNEQFF
TRBV30	TRBJ2-5	CAWSVLVGGGTQYF
TRBV7-2	TRBJ1-2	CASSSQGRLNYGYTF
TRBV5-6	TRBJ1-3	CASSPRASGNTIYF
TRBV27	TRBJ1-2	CASSAQSGNYGYTF
TRBV7-8	TRBJ2-1	CASSSLAGSSSYNEQFF
TRBV27	TRBJ2-1	CASTRDRGSYNEQFF
TRBV2	TRBJ2-7	CASRSRNGEQYF
TRBV7-9	TRBJ2-7	CASSAYRGEQYF
TRBV18	TRBJ1-2	CASSPIQGYGYTF
TRBV4-2	TRBJ2-2	CASSPIRGAGELFF
TRBV28	TRBJ1-5	CASSPQFVQPQHF
TRBV5-1	TRBJ1-5	CASSLNGGRNQPQHF
TRBV7-9	TRBJ2-5	CASSPGTSLGETQYF
TRBV9	TRBJ2-6	CASSVGVGKRANVLTF
TRBV7-8	TRBJ1-1	CASSLLQGANSEAFF
TRBV7-8	TRBJ1-2	CASSLGAWRRGYTF
TRBV6-5	TRBJ2-1	CASSPRVSSYNEQFF
TRBV6-6	TRBJ1-5	CASSYPTGDQPQHF
TRBV10-1	TRBJ2-2	CASSERYEGTGELFF
TRBV28	TRBJ2-7	CASSLHGNSYEQYF
TRBV6-4	TRBJ2-1	CASSVLAGGSEQFF
TRBV15	TRBJ2-7	CATSNSGLPQYF
TRBV6-4	TRBJ2-1	CASSALSAGGNEQFF
TRBV9	TRBJ2-5	CASSSTGTQETQYF
TRBV5-1	TRBJ2-1	CASSLGLEHNEQFF
TRBV6-6	TRBJ1-5	CASSRGGNQPQHF
TRBV21-1	TRBJ2-1	CASSNPLTSGRNGEQFF
TRBV5-1	TRBJ1-1	CASAGDSDEAFF
TRBV18	TRBJ2-3	CASSPQQGRGTDTQYF
TRBV20-1	TRBJ1-2	CSAGDSYGYTF
TRBV10-2	TRBJ2-5	CASRDPIGQWYQETQYF
TRBV7-9	TRBJ2-3	CASSTGADTQYF
TRBV10-2	TRBJ1-4	CASSLPPTGAIEKLFF
TRBV9	TRBJ1-3	CASSETGRRGHTIYF
TRBV18	TRBJ2-2	CASSPFNLPGELFF
TRBV28	TRBJ1-2	CASSFRLAAYGYTF